This is a list of T cell receptor beta chains from one sample in a study of shared clonotypes between healthy human individuals. Generated by immunoSEQ multiplex PCR, the TCRdb table keeps only in-frame clones and is missing some. The repertoire includes under 1,100,000 clones, roughly 75% of them detected once, and 1.5% sits in the top ten. Specimen: memory CD4+ T cells sorted from blood. The receptors shown here come from a man aged 18 to 29 in good health. Each CDR3 is given with its conserved first and last residue. The D gene is left open where the match is weak. The size entry is marked missing in some rows and otherwise reads once, few, many or a size class.

TRBJ2-7 | - | TRBV5-4 | - | TGTGCCAGCAGCTCCCGGGATACTACGAACGAGCAGTACTTC | CASSSRDTTNEQYF
TRBJ2-1 | - | TRBV2 | - | TGTGCCGGAGAGAGGGCCAGTGCTGGCAATGAGCAGTTCTTC | CAGERASAGNEQFF
TRBJ2-3 | - | TRBV13 | - | TGTGCCAGCAGCTCTTGGGCAGAGGACACAGATACGCAGTATTTT | CASSSWAEDTDTQYF
TRBJ2-2 | - | TRBV9 | TRBD2 | TGTGCCAGCAGCGTAAGGATACTAGCGGACACCGGGGAGCTGTTTTTT | CASSVRILADTGELFF
TRBJ1-6 | - | TRBV4-2 | TRBD1 | TGTGCCAGCAGCCAAGAAAGGACAGGGGTGAATTCACCCCTCCACTTT | CASSQERTGVNSPLHF
TRBJ2-3 | - | TRBV6-4 | - | TGTGCCAGCAGTGACGGTAGGAGAGATACGCAGTATTTT | CASSDGRRDTQYF
TRBJ1-5 | - | TRBV18 | - | TGTGCCAGCTCACCGGGACTAGGGCAGCCCCAGCATTTT | CASSPGLGQPQHF
TRBJ2-2 | - | TRBV9 | - | TGTGCCAGCAGCGTAGTAGGGGACGCCGGGGAGCTGTTTTTT | CASSVVGDAGELFF
TRBJ2-1 | few | TRBV14 | - | TGTGCCAGCAGCCAAGATGATGTAGTCTATGAGCAGTTCTTC | CASSQDDVVYEQFF
TRBJ2-4 | - | TRBV2 | TRBD1 | TGTGCCAGCAGTGTCGGACAGGGCAAAAACATTCAGTACTTC | CASSVGQGKNIQYF
TRBJ1-1 | once | TRBV30 | - | TGTGCCTGGAGTTTTACATCGGCTAACACTGAAGCTTTCTTT | CAWSFTSANTEAFF
TRBJ2-5 | - | TRBV11-2 | - | TGTGCCAGCAGCTTGGGGGGAACGGAGACCCAGTACTTC | CASSLGGTETQYF
TRBJ2-7 | - | TRBV5-1 | TRBD1 | TGCGCCAGCAGCTCGACAGGGTACGAGCAGTACTTC | CASSSTGYEQYF
TRBJ2-7 | - | TRBV18 | TRBD1 | TGTGCCAGCTCACCAATTGGACAGGGCTACGAGCAGTACTTC | CASSPIGQGYEQYF
TRBJ1-2 | - | TRBV2 | TRBD1 | TGTGCCAGCAGTGAAGCAGGGACAGGGCTTGGCTACACCTTC | CASSEAGTGLGYTF
TRBJ2-7 | - | TRBV10-1 | TRBD1 | TGCGCCAGCAGGGACCGGGACAGAATATACGAGCAGTACTTC | CASRDRDRIYEQYF
TRBJ1-2 | - | TRBV7-3 | TRBD1 | TGTGCCAGCGGACAGGGAAACTATGGCTACACCTTC | CASGQGNYGYTF
TRBJ2-3 | - | TRBV5-1 | TRBD2 | TGCGCCACTAAACTAGCGGGATATACAGATACGCAGTATTTT | CATKLAGYTDTQYF
TRBJ1-1 | - | TRBV5-1 | - | TGCGCCAGCAGCGGGGTTGTCAGAGAGGCTTTCTTT | CASSGVVREAFF
TRBJ1-2 | few | TRBV11-2 | - | TGTGCCAGCAGCTTAGAGCTGTATACAGGGATAGTTGGCTACACCTTC | CASSLELYTGIVGYTF
TRBJ1-2 | - | TRBV19 | - | TGTGCCAGCGGGGGTGAGGGCGTCTATGGCTACACCTTC | CASGGEGVYGYTF
TRBJ1-4 | - | TRBV18 | TRBD1 | TGTGCCAGCTCACCGACCGGGACAGGGACGACTAATGAAAAACTGTTTTTT | CASSPTGTGTTNEKLFF
TRBJ2-7 | - | TRBV28 | - | TGTGCCAGCAGGACCGGGCCTTTGATGGACGAGCAGTACTTC | CASRTGPLMDEQYF
TRBJ1-2 | - | TRBV19 | - | TGTGCCAGTAGTATTGGCGCCGAGGCAGTCTATGGCTACACCTTC | CASSIGAEAVYGYTF
TRBJ1-1 | - | TRBV6-6 | - | TGTGCCAGCAGTTACGGAGGTAGGGCTGAAGCTTTCTTT | CASSYGGRAEAFF
TRBJ1-1 | - | TRBV5-6 | TRBD1 | TGTGCCAGCAGCAAAGGGACAGGGAAGGGCAACACTGAAGCTTTCTTT | CASSKGTGKGNTEAFF
TRBJ2-7 | - | TRBV10-1 | TRBD1 | TGCGCCAGCAGCCGGGACAGGGCTTCGAGAGAGCAGTACTTC | CASSRDRASREQYF
TRBJ2-1 | few | TRBV6-6 | TRBD1 | TGTGCCAGCCAGCAGGGGGCTATGGTAAATGAGCAGTTCTTC | CASQQGAMVNEQFF
TRBJ2-5 | - | TRBV7-8 | TRBD1 | TGTGCCAGCAGCCTAGGGACAGCCCAAGAGACCCAGTACTTC | CASSLGTAQETQYF
TRBJ2-7 | - | TRBV2 | - | TGTGCCAGCAGGAAAGACGGCTACGAGCAGTACTTC | CASRKDGYEQYF
TRBJ1-5 | few | TRBV10-3 | TRBD1 | TGTGCCATCACCGACAGGGAGGAACAGCCCCAGCATTTT | CAITDREEQPQHF
TRBJ1-6 | - | TRBV5-1 | TRBD1 | TGCGCCAGCAGACCAGACAGGGGCCCTAATTCACCCCTCCACTTT | CASRPDRGPNSPLHF
TRBJ2-4 | - | TRBV30 | - | TGTGCCTGGAGTGTGGGCGGGCTAGCCAAAAACATTCAGTACTTC | CAWSVGGLAKNIQYF
TRBJ2-1 | - | TRBV10-3 | - | TGTGCCATCAGTGTGGACCCCTACAATGAGCAGTTCTTC | CAISVDPYNEQFF
TRBJ1-5 | - | TRBV19 | TRBD1 | TGTGCCAGTAGTAAATGGGGACAGGGCGGGATTCAGCCCCAGCATTTT | CASSKWGQGGIQPQHF
TRBJ2-7 | - | TRBV21-1 | - | TGTGCCAGCACTCGGAGGGGGGTCCACGAGCAGTACTTC | CASTRRGVHEQYF